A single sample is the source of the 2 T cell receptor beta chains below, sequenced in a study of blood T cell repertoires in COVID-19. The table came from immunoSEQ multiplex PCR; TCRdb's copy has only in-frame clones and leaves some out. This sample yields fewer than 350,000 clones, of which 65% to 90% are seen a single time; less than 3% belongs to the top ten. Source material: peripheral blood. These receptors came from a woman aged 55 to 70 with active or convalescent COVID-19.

CDR3 region: CASSIGDSYNSPLHF. CDR3 nucleotide sequence: TGTGCCAGTAGTATAGGGGACAGTTATAATTCACCCCTCCACTTT. The genes are TRBV19 and TRBJ1-6; 7 bases are shared with TRBD1. The junction had 1 base not matched to a gene; V was cut back by 1 base and J by 4 bases. CDR1 and CDR2 (germline): LNHDA, SQIVND (reference sequence). The CDR3 extends over 15 amino acids.

The CDR3 sequence: CASSLGPREQYF. Written as DNA, the CDR3 is TGTGCCAGCAGCTTGGGCCCGCGAGAGCAGTACTTC. The chain uses TRBV5-6 and TRBJ2-7; no definite D call. CDR1 and CDR2 from the germline V gene are SGHDT and YYEEEE. V lost 0 bases and J 7 bases, leaving 8 bases between the germline ends. There are 12 residues in the CDR3.